This record covers a single T cell receptor beta chain. The antigen is unknown. These data come from a study of cytomegalovirus exposure and HLA in healthy donors. Study conclusions and caveats: HLA alleles were associated with around 17,000 TCR beta sequences in a later analysis at 0.05 false discovery rate.

The study ran its PCR with 60 Vbeta and 13 Jbeta primers. Clones were sequenced by immunoSEQ multiplex PCR, and TCRdb holds only the in-frame ones, with some missing. The data show under 150,000 clones, 80% to 85% seen once. This CDR3 has 13 residues. Between the trimmed V and J ends, which lost 9 bases and 0 bases, there was a span of 12 bases. Germline-derived CDR1 and CDR2 are ENHRY and SYGVKD. Sequenced material: PBMCs. The clonotype comes from a man between 18 and 35 years old in good health and CMV-seronegative. The V and J genes are TRBV10-3 and TRBJ2-7, with a weak D call TRBD2 (6 bases). CDR3 amino acids: CAMREGGSYEQYF. CDR3 coding DNA: TGTGCCATGCGCGAGGGAGGCTCCTACGAGCAGTACTTC.